This T cell receptor (beta chain) was captured by sequencing in a study of prognosis after radiotherapy for stage I lung cancer. As for the study in general: Stage I non-small cell lung cancer cases were enrolled from 2018 through early 2019. Adenocarcinoma occurred in twelve patients and squamous cell carcinoma in about 7.

Comments on this clonotype: One junction end disagrees with the germline gene, perhaps due to a read error.

Node-negative disease was confirmed in all patients by CT and PET/CT, with no prior chemotherapy, radiotherapy or other malignancies. For each of two time points, a roughly 6-milliliter draw of peripheral blood was taken. Researchers used two-round multiplex PCR to amplify TCR beta CDR3 starting from genomic DNA. For every TRBV and TRBJ gene, a specific primer was used in first-round PCR. Using its own MiXCR run on the multiplex PCR reads, TCRdb lists one record per CDR3 protein. Of about 15,000 distinct CDR3 sequences in the sample, 31% were seen once. The CDR3 length is 15 residues. Germline-derived CDR1 and CDR2 are SEHNR and FQNEAQ (reference sequence).

Sample: PBMCs, taken before or after stereotactic body radiation therapy (not recorded which). This TCR was sampled from a donor older than 45 with non-small cell lung cancer. This sequence joins TRBV7-9 and TRBJ2-1, with D perhaps matching TRBD2 (5 bases). CDR3 in DNA: TGTACCAGCAGCTTATGGTCGGGAAAGCACAATGAGCAGTTCTTC. Its translation: CTSSLWSGKHNEQFF.